The 30 T cell receptor beta chains presented below share a single source sample, sequenced in a study of control samples from healthy donors and cancer patients. The data were produced by immunoSEQ multiplex PCR, yet TCRdb's version contains in-frame clones alone and is incomplete. The sample includes 200,000 to 250,000 clones, about 95% of them seen just once. The sample consisted of blood. Receptors were obtained from a man aged 50-59 years in good health.

The chain couples TRBV18 to TRBJ1-1; D unresolved. The germline V gene encodes CDR1 KGHSH and CDR2 LQKENI. The CDR3 spans 13 residues. V lost 3 bases, J lost 7 bases, and 12 bases lay in between. Here the CDR3 reads CASSPSLELEAFF. For the CDR3, the DNA is TGTGCCAGCTCACCCAGTCTGGAGCTTGAAGCTTTCTTT.

The CDR3 DNA is TGTGCCAGCAGCCCGACTAGACTAGCACTAACCTACAATGAGCAGTTCTTC. Protein product: CASSPTRLALTYNEQFF. The chain carries TRBV3-1 (or the pseudogene TRBV3-2) and TRBJ2-1, with 7 positions matching TRBD2. Germline assignment: CDR1 LGHDT and CDR2 YNNKEL (reference sequence). CDR3 length equals 17 residues. V dropped 4 bases and J dropped 2; count of bases not matched to a gene: 11.

This CDR3 reads CASTGDRGNQPQHF. CDR3 in DNA: TGTGCCAGCACCGGAGACAGGGGCAATCAGCCCCAGCATTTT. The chain is built from TRBV6-6 and TRBJ1-5; 7 positions match TRBD1. V gave up 7 bases and J gave up 2 bases; unmatched junction bases: 5. Germline V gene lookup returns CDR1 MNHNY and CDR2 SVGAGI (reference sequence). This CDR3 spans 14 amino acids.

CDR3 DNA: TGTGCCAGCAGCTTAACTGGGAAGGAAAAACTGTTTTTT. Translation: CASSLTGKEKLFF. The chain employs TRBV7-9 and TRBJ1-4, with D unresolved. Trimming stripped 2 bases from V and 8 bases from J, with 9 bases between. The V gene's germline CDR1 is SEHNR and CDR2 FQNEAQ (reference sequence). This CDR3 is 13 amino acids long.

J is TRBJ1-3 and V is TRBV5-8; D remains ambiguous. The germline CDR1 and CDR2 sequences are SGHTS and YDEGEE. The V gene lost 4 bases and the J gene lost 0 bases, with 8 bases spanning the gap. The CDR3 totals 14 residues. This CDR3 is CASSPALSGNTIYF. The CDR3 DNA reads as TGTGCCAGCAGCCCCGCCCTCTCTGGAAACACCATATATTTT.

This CDR3 reads CASSPWDRNTEAFF. CDR3 in DNA: TGTGCCAGCAGCCCTTGGGACAGGAACACTGAAGCTTTCTTT. This chain uses TRBV3-1 (or the pseudogene TRBV3-2) with TRBJ1-1; 7 positions agree with TRBD1. Germline assignment: CDR1 LGHDT and CDR2 YNNKEL (reference sequence). V lost 4 bases to trimming and J lost 1 base; unmatched junction nucleotides: 3. This CDR3 has 14 amino acids.

This clone showed up just a few times. This chain uses TRBV5-4 with TRBJ1-1; D is uncertain. This CDR3 comprises 13 residues. V was shortened by 0 bases and J by 1 base, with 4 bases between the two germline ends. Germline values: CDR1 SGHNT, CDR2 YYREEE (reference sequence). The CDR3 region has the DNA TGTGCCAGCAGCTTGGACAAGAACACTGAAGCTTTCTTT. It specifies CASSLDKNTEAFF.

V is TRBV30 and J is TRBJ1-6; D call uncertain. CDR3 size: 15 residues. CDR1 is GTSNPN, CDR2 SVGIG, per germline (reference sequence). Trimming took 5 bases from V and 0 from J, leaving 11 bases between them. The CDR3, as DNA: TGTGCCTGGGCCACACGGAGCTCCTATAATTCACCCCTCCACTTT. Translation gives CAWATRSSYNSPLHF.

The chain joins TRBV5-4 to TRBJ1-1; the D gene is possibly TRBD1 (6 bases). The V and J ends lost 0 bases and 1 base respectively, with 10 bases between them. This CDR3 has 15 amino acids. CDR1 is SGHNT and CDR2 is YYREEE in the germline V gene (reference sequence). The CDR3 loop reads CASSLAKGGNTEAFF. In nucleotides, the CDR3 is TGTGCCAGCAGCTTGGCCAAAGGGGGGAACACTGAAGCTTTCTTT.

The chain has TRBV7-8 and TRBJ1-2; 10 positions match TRBD1. This CDR3 is 14 amino acids long. Trimming took 5 bases from V and 6 from J; bases not matched to a gene: 6. Germline V lookup: CDR1 SGHVS, CDR2 FQNEAQ. The CDR3 region is CASSPQTGGDGYTF. CDR3 nucleotide sequence: TGTGCCAGCAGCCCACAGACAGGGGGCGATGGCTACACCTTC.

The chain joins TRBV5-5 to TRBJ1-1; 9 bases align to TRBD1. Per germline, CDR1 SGHKS and CDR2 YYEKEE (reference sequence). The junction had 3 bases not matched to a gene; V was cut back by 1 base and J by 5 bases. The CDR3 is made up of 14 amino acids. CDR3 protein: CASSLNRGRTEAFF. Here the CDR3 DNA reads TGTGCCAGCAGCTTGAACAGGGGGCGAACTGAAGCTTTCTTT.

This chain uses TRBV5-4 with TRBJ2-1, with TRBD2 as a possible D gene (6 bases). Per the germline V gene, CDR1 is SGHNT and CDR2 is YYREEE (reference sequence). The CDR3 contains 16 residues. Trimming removed 5 bases at V and 4 bases at J, with 19 bases between. CDR3 in amino acids: CASRTTPAGLYNEQFF. The CDR3 coding sequence is TGTGCCAGCAGAACCACCCCCGCGGGGTTATACAATGAGCAGTTCTTC.

The table lists this clone with a count of one. The chain links TRBV6-6 to TRBJ1-2; 7 bases agree with TRBD1. Germline V gene lookup returns CDR1 MNHNY and CDR2 SVGAGI (reference sequence). With 1 base clipped from V and 2 bases from J, the junction kept 1 base outside the gene matches. The CDR3 length is 14 residues. The CDR3 nucleotides read TGTGCCAGCAGTTACTTACAGGGGAACTATGGCTACACCTTC. Its translation is CASSYLQGNYGYTF.

This chain uses TRBV10-3 with TRBJ2-7; 9 bases map to TRBD2. The junction had 11 bases not matched to a gene; V was cut back by 2 bases and J by 0 bases. CDR3 size: 18 residues. The V gene's germline CDR1 is ENHRY and CDR2 SYGVKD. As DNA, the CDR3 is TGTGCCATCAGTGAGGCGGGGGGGAGGGGGACACCCTCCTACGAGCAGTACTTC. Translated, it gives CAISEAGGRGTPSYEQYF.

This chain links TRBV5-1 with TRBJ2-7; D uncertain. This CDR3 is 14 amino acids long. V dropped 0 bases and J dropped 2 bases, with 9 bases sitting between them. Germline V gives CDR1 SGHRS, CDR2 YFSETQ. The CDR3 loop reads CASSLAGGAYEQYV. The CDR3 DNA reads as TGCGCCAGCAGCTTGGCCGGCGGAGCCTACGAGCAGTACGTC.

The J gene is TRBJ1-2, the V gene TRBV19, with D maybe TRBD1 (6 bases). Trimming shortened V by 5 bases and J by 4 bases, and 17 bases separated the two germline ends. CDR1 is LNHDA, CDR2 SQIVND, per germline (reference sequence). The CDR3 consists of 15 residues. The CDR3 DNA reads TGTGCCAGTAGTCTCGGAGACAGGACGTCCTATGGCTACACCTTC. As protein: CASSLGDRTSYGYTF.

The chain links TRBV6-6 to TRBJ2-7; no clear D gene. The V and J ends lost 10 bases and 1 base respectively, with 17 bases between them. From germline, CDR1 is MNHNY and CDR2 SVGAGI (reference sequence). The CDR3 is made up of 14 amino acids. The DNA of the CDR3 is TGTGCCACTCGTAATTTAGTTGGATCCTACGAGCAGTACTTC. It codes for CATRNLVGSYEQYF.

The V call is TRBV28, the J call TRBJ2-7; no firm D call. This CDR3 is built from 15 residues. Germline values: CDR1 MDHEN, CDR2 SYDVKM. V was pared by 3 bases and J by 1 base, with 13 bases between. CDR3 DNA sequence: TGTGCCAGCAGTTTGAAAGGAAGGCCATCCTACGAGCAGTACTTC. Protein product: CASSLKGRPSYEQYF.

V gene TRBV30 combines with J gene TRBJ2-4; D is perhaps TRBD1 or TRBD2 (7 bases each). The V and J ends lost 1 base and 9 bases respectively, with 19 bases between them. CDR1 is GTSNPN, CDR2 SVGIG, per germline (reference sequence). The CDR3 loop spans 15 amino acids. For the CDR3, the DNA is TGTGCCTGGAGTGGAGGGGGAGGGGGCAAGGTCATTCAGTACTTC. Protein sequence: CAWSGGGGGKVIQYF.

This clone was observed a handful of times. The chain links TRBV7-9 to TRBJ1-5, with 11 nucleotides matching TRBD1. This CDR3 region has 15 residues. V shed 5 bases and J 6 bases; nucleotides not matched to a gene: 6. The germline CDR1 and CDR2 sequences are SEHNR and FQNEAQ (reference sequence). The CDR3 region is CASSPSDRGLQPQHF. DNA for the CDR3: TGTGCCAGCAGCCCGTCGGACAGGGGGCTTCAGCCCCAGCATTTT.

This rearrangement joins TRBV7-9 to TRBJ2-5; 8 nucleotides align to TRBD1. The CDR3 extends over 16 amino acids. The germline V gene encodes CDR1 SEHNR and CDR2 FQNEAQ (reference sequence). V was clipped by 5 bases and J by 5 bases; unmatched bases: 13. The CDR3 sequence: CASSGLSGQEGETQYF. Here the CDR3 DNA reads TGTGCCAGCAGCGGCCTTTCGGGACAGGAGGGGGAGACCCAGTACTTC.

V and J are TRBV7-9 and TRBJ2-3, with TRBD2 as a possible D gene (6 bases). V dropped 1 base and J dropped 2 bases, with 19 bases sitting between them. Germline CDR1 SEHNR, CDR2 FQNEAQ (reference sequence). The CDR3 contains 18 residues. CDR3 residues: CASSLGIGVRGLTDTQYF. CDR3 in DNA: TGTGCCAGCAGCTTAGGAATTGGAGTGCGGGGACTCACAGATACGCAGTATTTT.

The rearrangement joins TRBV24-1 to TRBJ2-5; TRBD1 aligns across 12 bases. CDR3 size: 18 residues. CDR1 KGHDR and CDR2 SFDVKD come from the germline V gene. Trimming at V came to 0 bases and at J to 3 bases, leaving 7 bases not matched to a gene. CDR3 DNA sequence: TGTGCCACCAGTGATTTGCAAGAAGGGACAGGGGGCAAAGAGACCCAGTACTTC. Protein: CATSDLQEGTGGKETQYF.

This chain joins TRBV13 and TRBJ2-7; D perhaps matches TRBD2 (6 bases). V lost 4 bases and J 0 bases, leaving 16 bases between the germline ends. The CDR3 extends over 16 amino acids. Germline assignment: CDR1 PRHDT and CDR2 FYEKMQ (reference sequence). CDR3 in DNA: TGTGCCAGCAGCTCGGGTAACTGGGGGGTCTCCTACGAGCAGTACTTC. Protein product: CASSSGNWGVSYEQYF.

This chain links TRBV5-8 with TRBJ1-5; a possible D gene is TRBD1 (5 bases). The CDR3 covers 15 residues. The germline gives CDR1 SGHTS, CDR2 YDEGEE. V dropped 4 bases and J dropped 5 bases, with 16 bases sitting between them. DNA for the CDR3: TGTGCCAGCAGCCGGGGACCAGGCCTTTATCAGCCCCAGCATTTT. Protein product: CASSRGPGLYQPQHF.

This sequence joins TRBV2 and TRBJ1-4; D call uncertain. Germline V CDR1 and CDR2: SNHLY, FYNNEI. The ends were cut back, 8 bases at V and 8 bases at J, with 6 bases in the middle. This CDR3 comprises 10 residues. DNA for the CDR3: TGTGCCAGCGGGCGAGAAAAACTGTTTTTT. This gives the protein CASGREKLFF.

This clone showed up just a few times. V usage is TRBV30 and J usage is TRBJ1-1; weak D call: TRBD1 (5 bases). Trimming took off 4 bases at V and 6 bases at J, with 12 bases between the two ends. Germline CDR1 is GTSNPN and CDR2 is SVGIG (reference sequence). The CDR3 has 12 amino acids. The CDR3 sequence: CAWTPGGSEAFF. The CDR3 coding sequence is TGTGCCTGGACTCCCGGGGGGTCTGAAGCTTTCTTT.

The chain carries TRBV6-2 or TRBV6-3 and TRBJ2-3; the D gene is possibly TRBD2 (7 bases). V lost 3 bases, J lost 2 bases, and 12 bases lay in between. The CDR3 extends over 15 amino acids. Germline V gene lookup returns CDR1 MNHEY and CDR2 SVGEGT. CDR3 nucleotides: TGTGCCAGCAGTTATAGGCGGGGGCCCACAGATACGCAGTATTTT. Protein product: CASSYRRGPTDTQYF.

The V gene is TRBV6-1, the J gene TRBJ2-2, with D perhaps assigned TRBD1 or TRBD2 (5 bases each). This CDR3 has 16 amino acids. The germline V and J ends were trimmed by 4 bases and 6 bases, with 18 bases remaining between them. CDR1 is MNHNS, CDR2 SASEGT, per germline. Written as DNA, the CDR3 is TGTGCCAGCAGTGGGCCCGGGACCCGCAAAGCCGGGGAGCTGTTTTTT. Translation gives CASSGPGTRKAGELFF.

The rearrangement uses TRBV7-2 and TRBJ1-2; 7 positions match TRBD1. This CDR3 is 13 amino acids long. CDR1 is SGHTA, CDR2 FQGNSA, per germline. Unmatched junction bases numbered 2, after V lost 5 bases and J lost 2 bases. The CDR3 bases are TGTGCCAGCAGCGAGGACAGGAACTATGGCTACACCTTC. It specifies CASSEDRNYGYTF.